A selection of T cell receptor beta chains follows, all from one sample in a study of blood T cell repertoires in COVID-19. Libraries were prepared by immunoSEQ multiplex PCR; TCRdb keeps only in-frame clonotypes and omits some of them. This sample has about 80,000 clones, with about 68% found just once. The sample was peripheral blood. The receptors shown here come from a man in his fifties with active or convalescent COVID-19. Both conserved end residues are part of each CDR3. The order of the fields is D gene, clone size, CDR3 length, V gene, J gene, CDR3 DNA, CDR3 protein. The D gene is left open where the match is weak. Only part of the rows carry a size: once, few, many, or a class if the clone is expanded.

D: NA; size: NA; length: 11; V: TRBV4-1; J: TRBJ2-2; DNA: TGCGCCAGCAGCCAAGGGGAGGAGCTGTTTTTT; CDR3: CASSQGEELFF
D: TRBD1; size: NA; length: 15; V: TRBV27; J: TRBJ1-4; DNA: TGTGCCAGCAGTTTAAGGACAGGCATGGGGGAAAAACTGTTTTTT; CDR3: CASSLRTGMGEKLFF
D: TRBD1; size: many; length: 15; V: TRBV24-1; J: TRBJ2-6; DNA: TGTGCCTCCGGACAGGGGGGGTCTGGGGCCAACGTCCTGACTTTC; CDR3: CASGQGGSGANVLTF
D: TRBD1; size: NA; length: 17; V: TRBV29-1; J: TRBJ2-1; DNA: TGCAGCGTTGCTGGGGACAGTCGACCGAGCTCCTACAATGAGCAGTTCTTC; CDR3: CSVAGDSRPSSYNEQFF
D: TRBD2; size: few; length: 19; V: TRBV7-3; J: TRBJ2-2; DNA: TGTGCCAGCAGCTTCCCCCGTGGTAGCGGGGGCGAAGGTACCGGGGAGCTGTTTTTT; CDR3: CASSFPRGSGGEGTGELFF
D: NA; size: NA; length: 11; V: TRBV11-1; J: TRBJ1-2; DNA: TGTGCCAGCAGTCTCGGGTATGGCTACACCTTC; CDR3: CASSLGYGYTF
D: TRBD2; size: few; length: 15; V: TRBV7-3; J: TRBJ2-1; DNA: TGTGCCAGCAGCTTTGGACTAGCGGGCTACAATGAGCAGTTCTTC; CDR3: CASSFGLAGYNEQFF
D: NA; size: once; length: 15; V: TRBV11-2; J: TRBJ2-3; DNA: TGTGCCAGCAGCCCCCCGGGGACTAGCACAGATACGCAGTATTTT; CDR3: CASSPPGTSTDTQYF
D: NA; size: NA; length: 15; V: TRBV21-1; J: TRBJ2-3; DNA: TGTGCCAGCAGCCCCGAGACGGGGAACACAGATACGCAGTATTTT; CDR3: CASSPETGNTDTQYF
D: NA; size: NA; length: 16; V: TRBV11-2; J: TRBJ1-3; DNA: TGTGCCAGCAGCTTAGATCCCACCAGCTCTGGAAACACCATATATTTT; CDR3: CASSLDPTSSGNTIYF
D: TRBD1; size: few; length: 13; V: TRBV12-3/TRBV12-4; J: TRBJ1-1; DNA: TGTGCCAGCAGTGCGTCAGGGGGCCCTGAAGCTTTCTTT; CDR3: CASSASGGPEAFF
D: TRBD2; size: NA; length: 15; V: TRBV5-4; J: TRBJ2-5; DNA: TGTGCCAGCAGCTTGGAAGCGGGGGCAGAAGAGACCCAGTACTTC; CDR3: CASSLEAGAEETQYF
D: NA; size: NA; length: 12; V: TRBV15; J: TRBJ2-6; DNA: TGTGCCACCAGCAGAGCGGACAATTTCCTGACTTTC; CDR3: CATSRADNFLTF
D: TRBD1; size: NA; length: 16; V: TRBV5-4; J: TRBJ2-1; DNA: TGTGCCAGCAGCTGGGGGGCGGGACAGGCATACAATGAGCAGTTCTTC; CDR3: CASSWGAGQAYNEQFF
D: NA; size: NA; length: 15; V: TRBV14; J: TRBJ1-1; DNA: TGTGCCAGCAGCCAAGTGGGAGGGGTGAACACTGAAGCTTTCTTT; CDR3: CASSQVGGVNTEAFF
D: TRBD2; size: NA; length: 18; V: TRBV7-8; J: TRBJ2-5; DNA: TGTGCCAGCAGCTTGCCGACTAGCGGGGGGGCTTACCAAGAGACCCAGTACTTC; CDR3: CASSLPTSGGAYQETQYF
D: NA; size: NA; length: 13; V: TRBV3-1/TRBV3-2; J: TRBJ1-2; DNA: TGTGCCAGCAGCCAAGGGGACTTTTCTGACTACACCTTC; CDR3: CASSQGDFSDYTF
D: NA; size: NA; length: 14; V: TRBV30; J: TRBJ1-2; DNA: TGTGCCTGGAGTTACGGACAGCAGACCTATGGCTACACCTTC; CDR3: CAWSYGQQTYGYTF
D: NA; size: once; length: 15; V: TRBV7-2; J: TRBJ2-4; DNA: TGTGCCAGCAGCTTGGGGCGGGAATCGAAAAACATTCAGTACTTC; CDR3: CASSLGRESKNIQYF
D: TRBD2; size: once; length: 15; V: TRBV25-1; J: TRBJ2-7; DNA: TGTGCCAGCAGTTGGGCTAGCGGGGGCCCCAGGGAGCAGTACTTC; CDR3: CASSWASGGPREQYF
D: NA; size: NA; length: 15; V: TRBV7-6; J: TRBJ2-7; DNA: TGTGCCAGCAGCTTAGGGAGCCCAGACGCCTACGAGCAGTACTTC; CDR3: CASSLGSPDAYEQYF
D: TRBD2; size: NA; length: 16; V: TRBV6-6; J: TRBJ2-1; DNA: TGTGCCAGCAGTACGAGTCTAGCGGGTGATAGGAATGAGCAGTTCTTC; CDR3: CASSTSLAGDRNEQFF
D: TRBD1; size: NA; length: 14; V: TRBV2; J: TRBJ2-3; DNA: TGTGCCAGCAGGGACAGGGCCGACACAGATACGCAGTATTTT; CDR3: CASRDRADTDTQYF
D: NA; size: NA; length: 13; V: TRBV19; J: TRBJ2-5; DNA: TGTGCCAGTGGTACAGGCCGACAAGAGACCCAGTACTTC; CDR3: CASGTGRQETQYF
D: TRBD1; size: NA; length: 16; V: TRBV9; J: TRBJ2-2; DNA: TGTGCCAGCGAGGGTCTAGGACAGGGTCACACCGGGGAGCTGTTTTTT; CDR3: CASEGLGQGHTGELFF
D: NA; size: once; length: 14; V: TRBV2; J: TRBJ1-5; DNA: TGTGCCAGCAGTCTGGAGGTTAGCAATCAGCCCCAGCATTTT; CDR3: CASSLEVSNQPQHF
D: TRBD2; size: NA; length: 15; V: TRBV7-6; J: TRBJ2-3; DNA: TGTGCCAGCAGCTTACTAGCGGGGGCCACAGATACGCAGTATTTT; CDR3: CASSLLAGATDTQYF
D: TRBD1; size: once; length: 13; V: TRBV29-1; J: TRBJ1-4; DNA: TGCAGCGTTGATGGACAGGGTGGAGAAAAACTGTTTTTT; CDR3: CSVDGQGGEKLFF
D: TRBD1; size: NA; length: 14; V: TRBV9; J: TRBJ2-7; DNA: TGTGCCAGCAGCGGGGGACAGGGGCGGTACGAGCAGTACTTC; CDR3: CASSGGQGRYEQYF
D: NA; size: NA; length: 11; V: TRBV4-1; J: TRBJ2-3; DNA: TGCGCCAGCAGCCAAGATCGTACGCAGTATTTT; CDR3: CASSQDRTQYF
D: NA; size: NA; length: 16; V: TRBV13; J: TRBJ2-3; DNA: TGTGCCAGCAGCCCCGACCTGGCGGGTAGCACAGATACGCAGTATTTT; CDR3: CASSPDLAGSTDTQYF
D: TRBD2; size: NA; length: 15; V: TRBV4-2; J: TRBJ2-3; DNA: TGTGCCAGCAGCCAAGAACGGGGGGGGTCAGATACGCAGTATTTT; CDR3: CASSQERGGSDTQYF
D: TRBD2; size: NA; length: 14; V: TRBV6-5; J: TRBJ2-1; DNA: TGTGCCAGCACCGGACTAGCGGGTTACAATGAGCAGTTCTTC; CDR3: CASTGLAGYNEQFF
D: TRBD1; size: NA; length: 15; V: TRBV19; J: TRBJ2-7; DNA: TGTGCCAGTAGTATACCTGGGACAGGGCTAGGGGAGCAGTACTTC; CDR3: CASSIPGTGLGEQYF
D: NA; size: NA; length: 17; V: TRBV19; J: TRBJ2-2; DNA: TGTGCCAGTAGTATAGAATGGCAGGGCGTAAACACCGGGGAGCTGTTTTTT; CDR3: CASSIEWQGVNTGELFF
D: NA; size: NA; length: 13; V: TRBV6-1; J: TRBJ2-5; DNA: TGTGCCAGCAGTGAGCCCGGTACGGAGACCCAGTACTTC; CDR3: CASSEPGTETQYF
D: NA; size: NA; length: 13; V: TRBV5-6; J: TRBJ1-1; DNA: TGTGCCAGCAGCCGGACATTGAACACTGAAGCTTTCTTT; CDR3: CASSRTLNTEAFF
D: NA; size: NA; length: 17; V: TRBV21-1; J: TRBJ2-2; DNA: TGTGCCAGCAGCAAAGGACTAGCGAGGGAGGGGTCCGGGGAGCTGTTTTTT; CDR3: CASSKGLAREGSGELFF
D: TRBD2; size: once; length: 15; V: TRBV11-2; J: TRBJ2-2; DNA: TGTGCCAGCAGCTTAGCGGGGGGGAACACCGGGGAGCTGTTTTTT; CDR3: CASSLAGGNTGELFF
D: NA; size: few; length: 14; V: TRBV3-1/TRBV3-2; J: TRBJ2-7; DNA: TGTGCCAGCAGCCAATCTCCTCTCTTCTACGAGCAGTACTTC; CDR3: CASSQSPLFYEQYF
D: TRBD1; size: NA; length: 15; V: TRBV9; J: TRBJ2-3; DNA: TGTGCCAGCAGGTTGACCGGACAGGGAGGAGATACGCAGTATTTT; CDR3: CASRLTGQGGDTQYF
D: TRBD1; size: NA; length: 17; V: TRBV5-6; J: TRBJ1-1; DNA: TGTGCCAGCAGCTTCAGGGGGGCTAGAAGTTTGAACACTGAAGCTTTCTTT; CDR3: CASSFRGARSLNTEAFF
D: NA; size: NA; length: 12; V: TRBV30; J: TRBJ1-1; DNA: TGTGCCTGGAAACCCAGGGTCACTGAAGCTTTCTTT; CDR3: CAWKPRVTEAFF
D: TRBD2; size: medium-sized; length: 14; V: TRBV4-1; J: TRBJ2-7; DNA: TGCGCCAGCAGCCCCCTAGCGGGGGGCTACGAGCAGTACTTC; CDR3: CASSPLAGGYEQYF
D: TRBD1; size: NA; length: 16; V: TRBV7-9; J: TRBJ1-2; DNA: TGTGCCAGCAGCCTGGAGGGGGCAGACCCTAACTATGGCTACACCTTC; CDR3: CASSLEGADPNYGYTF
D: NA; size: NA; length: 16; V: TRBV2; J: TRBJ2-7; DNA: TGTGCCAGCAGTCAGTACGGCAGGCCGAGCTCCTACGAGCAGTACTTC; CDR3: CASSQYGRPSSYEQYF
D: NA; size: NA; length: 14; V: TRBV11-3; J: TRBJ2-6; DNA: TGTGCCAGCAGCCTAAACTCTGGGGCCAACGTCCTGACTTTC; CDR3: CASSLNSGANVLTF
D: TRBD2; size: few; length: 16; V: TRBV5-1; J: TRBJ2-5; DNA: TGCGCCAGCAGCTTGAGCGGGGGCTTAATACAAGAGACCCAGTACTTC; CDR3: CASSLSGGLIQETQYF